The 27 T cell receptor beta chains presented below share a single source sample, sequenced in a study of control samples from healthy donors and cancer patients. Only in-frame clones appear in the TCRdb table, and some are missing; sequencing was by immunoSEQ multiplex PCR. This sample has some 130,000 clones, with approximately 95% found just once. The sequenced sample consisted of blood. The receptors were sampled from a man younger than 45 in good health.

V and J are TRBV19 and TRBJ2-2; tentative D call: TRBD1 (5 bases). The CDR3 is 15 residues long. Germline-derived CDR1 and CDR2 are LNHDA and SQIVND (reference sequence). Trimming removed 6 bases from V and 1 base from J, with 12 bases in between. The CDR3: CASRTDRLNTGELFF. The CDR3 DNA is TGTGCCAGTAGAACCGACAGACTGAACACCGGGGAGCTGTTTTTT.

The chain joins TRBV5-5 to TRBJ1-1; perhaps TRBD1 as D (6 bases). Germline V gene data show CDR1 as SGHKS and CDR2 as YYEKEE (reference sequence). The CDR3 has 15 amino acids. The ends were cut back, 4 bases at V and 7 bases at J, with 20 bases in the middle. The CDR3 bases are TGTGCCAGCAGCCCCTGGACAGTGAAGGCCAATGAAGCTTTCTTT. This translates into CASSPWTVKANEAFF.

The chain has TRBV9 and TRBJ2-4, with a possible D match to TRBD1 (5 bases). Trimming took off 0 bases at V and 6 bases at J, with 22 bases between the two ends. Germline CDR1 SGDLS, CDR2 YYNGEE. This CDR3 contains 18 residues. The CDR3 sequence is CASSVDGRPELRGNIQYF. The CDR3 coding sequence is TGTGCCAGCAGCGTAGATGGTCGTCCGGAATTAAGGGGAAACATTCAGTACTTC.

This clone was detected once. V and J are TRBV6-6 and TRBJ2-1; D assignment may be TRBD1 or TRBD2 (5 bases each). The germline V gene encodes CDR1 MNHNY and CDR2 SVGAGI (reference sequence). This CDR3 comprises 13 residues. V dropped 6 bases and J dropped 6 bases, with 12 bases sitting between them. The CDR3 nucleotides read TGTGCCAGCAGCTTGGGACCGACCAATGAGCAGTTCTTC. It codes for CASSLGPTNEQFF.

The chain carries TRBV4-2 and TRBJ2-7; D might be TRBD1 or TRBD2, each matching 5 bases. The V and J ends lost 4 bases and 0 bases respectively, with 13 bases between them. From germline, CDR1 is LGHNA and CDR2 YNFKEQ. The CDR3 runs 15 residues. This CDR3 reads CASSPLGVTSYEQYF. CDR3 in DNA: TGTGCCAGCAGCCCGCTGGGGGTCACCTCCTACGAGCAGTACTTC.

For the CDR3, the DNA is TGTGCCAGTAGCGAGACAGGTAAGCTCCAGCCCCAGCATTTT. Encoded protein: CASSETGKLQPQHF. V and J are TRBV19 and TRBJ1-5; D is perhaps TRBD1 (6 bases). The germline CDR1 and CDR2 sequences are LNHDA and SQIVND (reference sequence). The CDR3 consists of 14 residues. Trimming pared 6 bases from V and 7 bases from J, leaving 16 bases between.

The V and J genes are TRBV20-1 and TRBJ1-1; D gene uncertain. CDR1 is DFQATT, CDR2 SNEGSKA, per germline (reference sequence). Trimming stripped 3 bases from V and 2 bases from J, with 7 bases between. The CDR3 is made up of 12 amino acids. Written as DNA, the CDR3 is TGCAGTGCTAGTTTGGTTAACACTGAAGCTTTCTTT. Its protein product is CSASLVNTEAFF.

The gene calls are TRBV20-1 and TRBJ1-5; D is unresolved. The CDR3 extends over 12 amino acids. V dropped 3 bases and J dropped 6 bases, with 9 bases sitting between them. CDR1 and CDR2 (germline): DFQATT, SNEGSKA (reference sequence). CDR3 DNA sequence: TGCAGTGCTAGTAGGGTCGGTCAGCCCCAGCATTTT. It specifies CSASRVGQPQHF.

The CDR3 loop is CATGSSANYGYTF. In DNA, the CDR3 is TGCGCCACGGGTTCGTCGGCTAACTATGGCTACACCTTC. The chain joins TRBV4-1 to TRBJ1-2; D gene ambiguous. The germline V and J ends were trimmed by 10 bases and 0 bases, with 12 bases remaining between them. This CDR3 comprises 13 residues. Germline V gene data show CDR1 as MGHRA and CDR2 as YSYEKL.

The chain has TRBV11-1 and TRBJ1-1; 9 positions agree with TRBD1. V lost 6 bases to trimming and J lost 7 bases; unmatched junction nucleotides: 6. CDR3 length: 13 residues. The germline V gene encodes CDR1 SGHAT and CDR2 FQDESV (reference sequence). The CDR3 nucleotides are TGTGCCAGCAGACTAACGGGACAGGGTGAAGCTTTCTTT. Translation gives CASRLTGQGEAFF.

J is TRBJ1-6 and V is TRBV5-5; D remains unclear. CDR3 length equals 12 residues. Trimming removed 4 bases from V and 15 bases from J, with 14 bases in between. Germline lookup yields CDR1 SGHKS and CDR2 YYEKEE (reference sequence). The CDR3 here is CASSADGSILHF. The CDR3 nucleotides read TGTGCCAGCAGCGCGGACGGGAGCATCCTCCACTTT.

This chain joins TRBV4-3 and TRBJ2-1; 8 nucleotides align to TRBD1. CDR3 length equals 15 residues. The junction had 9 bases not matched to a gene; V was cut back by 10 bases and J by 1 base. Germline CDR1 and CDR2: LGHNA and YSLEER. CDR3 amino acids: CATGAGGESYNEQFF. The CDR3 DNA sequence: TGCGCCACGGGGGCAGGGGGCGAATCCTACAATGAGCAGTTCTTC.

This chain connects TRBV7-9 to TRBJ2-1; D unresolved. The CDR3 runs to 17 residues. With 1 base removed from V and 4 bases from J, the gap between germline ends came to 17 bases. CDR1 is SEHNR, CDR2 FQNEAQ, per germline (reference sequence). CDR3: CASSLESFLDSYNEQFF. The CDR3 DNA follows: TGTGCCAGCAGCTTAGAATCCTTCCTCGATAGTTACAATGAGCAGTTCTTC. Full variable domain (remainder filled in from reference TRBV7-9 and TRBJ2-1): DTGVSQNPRHKITKRGQNVTFRCDPISEHNRLYWYRQTLGQGPEFLTYFQNEAQLEKSRLLSDRFSAERPKGSFSTLEIQRTEQGDSAMYLCASSLESFLDSYNEQFFGPGTRLTVL.

CDR3 DNA: TGCGCCAGCAGCTTGGGAGGTCCGGATACGCAGTATTTT. Residues: CASSLGGPDTQYF. This rearrangement joins TRBV5-1 to TRBJ2-3, with D unresolved. Per the germline V gene, CDR1 is SGHRS and CDR2 is YFSETQ. V was pared by 0 bases and J by 6 bases, with 8 bases between. The CDR3 spans 13 residues. The full variable domain, rest sourced from reference TRBV5-1 and TRBJ2-3, is KAGVTQTPRYLIKTRGQQVTLSCSPISGHRSVSWYQQTPGQGLQFLFEYFSETQRNKGNFPGRFSGRQFSNSRSEMNVSTLELGDSALYLCASSLGGPDTQYFGPGTRLTVL.

This chain joins TRBV30 and TRBJ2-7; tentatively, D is TRBD1 (6 bases). The CDR3 loop spans 11 amino acids. Per the germline V gene, CDR1 is GTSNPN and CDR2 is SVGIG (reference sequence). V was trimmed by 5 bases and J by 6 bases, leaving 11 bases between them. For the CDR3, the DNA is TGTGCCTGGTCGTTAGGGGGCGAGCAGTACTTC. Encoded protein: CAWSLGGEQYF.

The J gene is TRBJ1-4, the V gene TRBV28, with 7 positions matching TRBD1. The J segment lost 8 bases and the V segment lost 5 bases, leaving 8 bases of the junction unmatched. Germline assignment: CDR1 MDHEN and CDR2 SYDVKM. The CDR3 has 14 amino acids. This CDR3 is CASSRRPGQEKLFF. The CDR3 DNA is TGTGCCAGCAGTCGCAGACCGGGACAGGAAAAACTGTTTTTT.

The genes are TRBV5-1 and TRBJ1-1, with 9 bases aligning to TRBD1. The CDR3 has 15 residues. Trimming cost V 0 bases and J 1 base; bases outside gene matches: 1. Germline V lookup: CDR1 SGHRS, CDR2 YFSETQ. The CDR3 sequence: CASSLGTGANTEAFF. The CDR3 nucleotides read TGCGCCAGCAGCTTGGGGACAGGGGCGAACACTGAAGCTTTCTTT. The whole variable domain, filled in from reference TRBV5-1 and TRBJ1-1, reads KAGVTQTPRYLIKTRGQQVTLSCSPISGHRSVSWYQQTPGQGLQFLFEYFSETQRNKGNFPGRFSGRQFSNSRSEMNVSTLELGDSALYLCASSLGTGANTEAFFGQGTRLTVV.

Turning to this clone: The sample holds other DNA sequences that translate to the same CDR3. The chain joins TRBV11-2 to TRBJ1-2, with D perhaps TRBD1 (5 bases). With 1 base removed from V and 5 bases from J, the gap between germline ends came to 11 bases. The V gene's germline CDR1 is SGHAT and CDR2 FQNNGV. CDR3 length: 14 amino acids. CDR3 residues: CASSLVGQGYGYTF. CDR3 coding DNA: TGTGCCAGCAGCTTAGTAGGGCAGGGTTATGGCTACACCTTC.

The V call is TRBV19, the J call TRBJ2-1; 8 bases agree with TRBD2. The CDR3 extends over 16 amino acids. Germline V gene data show CDR1 as LNHDA and CDR2 as SQIVND (reference sequence). J lost 6 bases, V lost 9 bases, and 16 bases had no gene match. CDR3 coding DNA: TGTGCCAGCCCCTTCACCACGGGGGGGGGCATCAATGAGCAGTTCTTC. Translating it yields CASPFTTGGGINEQFF.

Worth noting for this clone: Relative to the germline gene, one junction end is altered; a read error may explain this. The chain employs TRBV6-5 and TRBJ2-1, with D possibly being TRBD1 or TRBD2 (5 bases each). The germline gives CDR1 MNHEY, CDR2 SVGAGI. This CDR3 region has 13 residues. The chain's CDR3 is CAGSYSRGNEQFF. In DNA, the CDR3 is TGTGCCGGCAGTTACTCGAGGGGAAATGAGCAGTTCTTC.

The chain has TRBV7-3 and TRBJ2-2; TRBD2 aligns across 7 bases. The ends lost 5 bases at V and 0 bases at J; junction bases unmatched: 6. Germline CDR1 and CDR2: SGHTA and FQGTGA. This CDR3 spans 16 amino acids. The CDR3: CASSQRGFPNTGELFF. The CDR3 bases are TGTGCCAGCAGCCAGCGGGGCTTTCCGAACACCGGGGAGCTGTTTTTT.

The CDR3 protein is CASSYSIGDAGNTIYF. The CDR3 nucleotides are TGTGCCAGCAGTTACTCGATAGGGGACGCTGGAAACACCATATATTTT. This sequence joins TRBV6-5 and TRBJ1-3; a possible D gene is TRBD1 (5 bases). V was cut by 0 bases and J by 2 bases, with 11 bases left in between. The germline gives CDR1 MNHEY, CDR2 SVGAGI. CDR3 length: 16 residues.

The rearrangement joins TRBV2 to TRBJ1-5; D unresolved. Germline V CDR1 and CDR2: SNHLY, FYNNEI. This CDR3 has 14 residues. V was cut by 4 bases and J by 0 bases, with 7 bases left in between. CDR3: CASSGAVSNQPQHF. DNA for the CDR3: TGTGCCAGCAGTGGAGCAGTTAGCAATCAGCCCCAGCATTTT.

The chain carries TRBV30 and TRBJ1-5, with 7 bases identical to TRBD1. CDR1 and CDR2 from the germline V gene are GTSNPN and SVGIG (reference sequence). The length of the CDR3 is 14 residues. V dropped 4 bases and J dropped 7; count of bases not matched to a gene: 10. CDR3 sequence reads: CAWNPTGRDQPQHF. CDR3 nucleotide sequence: TGTGCCTGGAACCCGACAGGGAGAGACCAGCCCCAGCATTTT.

This chain links TRBV29-1 with TRBJ1-3; the match to TRBD1 covers 8 bases. J lost 0 bases, V lost 5 bases, and 3 bases had no gene match. CDR3 length: 14 residues. Germline V gene sequence: CDR1 SQVTM, CDR2 ANQGSEA. The DNA of the CDR3 is TGCAGCGTTCGGACAGGGATCTCTGGAAACACCATATATTTT. Translation: CSVRTGISGNTIYF.

The CDR3 sequence is CATSDPAAGDTQYF. In nucleotides, the CDR3 is TGTGCCACCAGTGACCCGGCGGCCGGAGATACGCAGTATTTT. V gene TRBV24-1 combines with J gene TRBJ2-3; D is ambiguous. V was shortened by 4 bases and J by 5 bases, with 12 bases between the two germline ends. This CDR3 is built from 14 residues. Germline CDR1 and CDR2: KGHDR and SFDVKD.

J is TRBJ2-7 and V is TRBV6-5; D perhaps matches TRBD2 (5 bases). With 6 bases removed from V and 2 bases from J, the gap between germline ends came to 17 bases. Germline CDR1 is MNHEY and CDR2 is SVGAGI. The CDR3 extends over 15 amino acids. The CDR3 nucleotides read TGTGCCAGCAGGGCCCACCACGGGGTTACCTACGAGCAGTACTTC. Amino acid sequence: CASRAHHGVTYEQYF.